This T cell receptor (beta chain) emerged from a study of cytomegalovirus exposure and HLA in healthy donors. As for the study in general: A preliminary data release comprised 91 million or so unique TCRs obtained from HLA-typed donors. Overall study findings and caveats: A later analysis showed TCR association rates differing by HLA locus, peaking at DRB1 and lowest at HLA-C. A later analysis, which compared TCR beta chains of equal frequency, found the HLA-associated ones more clonally expanded. Segments of the TCR beta V type were, in most cases, productive about 87% or about 30% of the time in an earlier analysis.

Points on this clone: Its antigen is undetermined.

Germline V gives CDR1 SGHTA, CDR2 FQGTGA. CDR3 length equals 14 residues. Trimming took off 8 bases at V and 1 base at J, with 14 bases between the two ends. The PCR contained 60 Vbeta and 13 Jbeta primers. Method: immunoSEQ multiplex PCR; TCRdb's copy keeps in-frame clones and lacks some. Altogether some 93,000 clones are present, approximately 83% being singletons, with the ten largest covering around 3.8%. Specimen: PBMCs. V is TRBV7-3 and J is TRBJ2-5; possibly TRBD1 for D (5 bases). The source is a man aged 50 to 60 in good health and CMV-seronegative. This CDR3 reads CASGPTGLQETQYF. CDR3 in DNA: TGTGCCAGCGGCCCTACAGGTCTCCAAGAGACCCAGTACTTC.